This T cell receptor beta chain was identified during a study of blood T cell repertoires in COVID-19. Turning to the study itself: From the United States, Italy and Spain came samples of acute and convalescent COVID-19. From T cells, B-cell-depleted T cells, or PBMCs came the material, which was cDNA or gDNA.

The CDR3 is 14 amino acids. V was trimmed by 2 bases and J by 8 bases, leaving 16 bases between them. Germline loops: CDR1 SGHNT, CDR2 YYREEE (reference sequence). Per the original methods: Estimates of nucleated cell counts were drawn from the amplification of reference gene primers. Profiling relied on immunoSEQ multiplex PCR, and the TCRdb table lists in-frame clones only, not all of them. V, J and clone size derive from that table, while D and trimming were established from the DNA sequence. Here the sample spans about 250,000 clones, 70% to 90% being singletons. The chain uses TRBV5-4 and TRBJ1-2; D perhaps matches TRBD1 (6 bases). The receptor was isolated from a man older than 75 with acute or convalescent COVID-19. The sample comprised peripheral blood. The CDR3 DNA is TGTGCCAGCAGCTTAAGTGGGGGCTTGGACGGCTACACCTTC. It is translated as CASSLSGGLDGYTF.